This T cell receptor (beta chain) was captured in a study of T cells of healthy individuals. The CDR3 sequence is 15 residues long. V trimming: 7 bases; J trimming: 4 bases; junction bases outside the gene matches: 12. TCRdb redid the calling of the 5' RACE reads with MiXCR, one entry per CDR3 protein. The profile shows about 60,000 distinct CDR3 sequences, 15% to 20% of them singletons. This clonotype was recorded a few times. V and J are TRBV12-3 or TRBV12-4 and TRBJ1-2; TRBD1 matches at 7 bases. This clonotype originated in a human donor in good health. CDR3 amino acids: CASIHRDSPRYGYTF. The CDR3 nucleotides read TGTGCCAGCATCCACCGGGACAGCCCCCGCTATGGCTACACCTTC.